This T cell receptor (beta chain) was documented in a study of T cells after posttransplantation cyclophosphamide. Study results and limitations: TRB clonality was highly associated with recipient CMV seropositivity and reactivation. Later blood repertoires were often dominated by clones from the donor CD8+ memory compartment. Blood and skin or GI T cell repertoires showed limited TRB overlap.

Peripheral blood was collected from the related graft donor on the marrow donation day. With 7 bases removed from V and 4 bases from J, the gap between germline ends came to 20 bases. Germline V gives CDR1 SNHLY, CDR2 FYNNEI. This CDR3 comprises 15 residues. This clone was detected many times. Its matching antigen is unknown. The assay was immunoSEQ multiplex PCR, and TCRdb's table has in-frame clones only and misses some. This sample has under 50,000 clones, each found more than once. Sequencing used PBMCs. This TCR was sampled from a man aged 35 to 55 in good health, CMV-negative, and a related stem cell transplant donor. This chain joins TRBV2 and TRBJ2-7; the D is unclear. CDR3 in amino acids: CASKLVSGGWYEQYF. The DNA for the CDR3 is TGTGCCAGCAAACTCGTATCGGGTGGCTGGTACGAGCAGTACTTC.